Reported below is one T cell receptor (beta chain). Its matching antigen is unknown. This entry comes from a study of OX40 agonist ivuxolimab in advanced cancers. Across the study: Of mixed ages from 23 to 79 and averaging about 65 years, the group was over 80% male.

V was pared by 0 bases and J by 4 bases, with 11 bases of the junction left unmatched. The CDR3 covers 17 residues. CDR1 SGHDT and CDR2 YYEEEE come from the germline V gene. The study's findings and limits: Normalized expansion of T-cell clones was also low for some nonresponders. Still undetermined is the antigen specificity of the expanded peripheral T cells.

TCRdb keeps only in-frame clones here, not all; method: immunoSEQ multiplex PCR. The sample lists 80,000 to 100,000 clones, 94% occurring once. The sequencing here drew on CD4+ or CD8+ T cells sorted from blood, taken in a trial of the OX40 agonist ivuxolimab. This sequence originates from an adult with an advanced solid tumor such as melanoma, head and neck, liver or kidney cancer. The gene calls are TRBV5-6 and TRBJ2-3, with 7 bases aligning to TRBD1. The CDR3 DNA follows: TGTGCCAGCAGCTTGGCCGAAAGACAGGGTTGGGCAGATACGCAGTATTTT. Amino acid sequence: CASSLAERQGWADTQYF.